The clone carrying this TCR beta chain was picked up a small number of times. The record originates from a study of early T cells in non-severe SARS-CoV-2 infection. Trimming shortened V by 0 bases and J by 5 bases, and 16 bases separated the two germline ends. Germline V gene data show CDR1 as MGHRA and CDR2 as YSYEKL. The CDR3 totals 17 residues. TCRdb re-called the 5' RACE reads through MiXCR, storing one row per CDR3 protein. Of roughly 80,000 distinct CDR3 sequences in the sample, roughly a sixth were seen once. The TCR was taken from an adult who was a healthcare worker with PCR-confirmed SARS-CoV-2 infection or an uninfected control (not recorded which). Sequencing was performed on whole blood. This rearrangement joins TRBV4-1 to TRBJ1-4; D gene ambiguous. CDR3 residues: CASSQDRSYSSNEKLFF. In nucleotides, the CDR3 is TGCGCCAGCAGCCAAGATCGGTCTTACAGCTCCAATGAAAAACTGTTTTTT.